Following are 3 T cell receptor beta chains from one sample sequenced in a study of T cell responses to AZD1222 COVID-19 vaccine. Assay: immunoSEQ multiplex PCR; the TCRdb copy retains only in-frame clones and omits some. The top ten hold roughly 20% of the sample, which has approximately 100,000 clones, around nine tenths seen once. This material consisted of peripheral blood, taken on day 0 of AZD1222 vaccination. These receptors all come from an adult in good health.

On this clone: Other nucleotide sequences from this sample produce the same CDR3. The chain uses TRBV24-1 and TRBJ2-3; D not resolved. CDR3 length equals 12 residues. V was trimmed by 3 bases and J by 6 bases, leaving 6 bases between them. The germline V gene encodes CDR1 KGHDR and CDR2 SFDVKD. In DNA, the CDR3 is TGTGCCACCAGTGATGAGATTGATACGCAGTATTTT. Residues: CATSDEIDTQYF.

This chain uses TRBV5-5 with TRBJ1-5, with unresolved D. Per germline, CDR1 SGHKS and CDR2 YYEKEE (reference sequence). The CDR3 spans 14 residues. With 4 bases removed from V and 1 base from J, the gap between germline ends came to 9 bases. The CDR3 loop reads CASSRYGSNQPQHF. The DNA of the CDR3 is TGTGCCAGCAGCCGCTACGGGAGCAATCAGCCCCAGCATTTT.

The CDR3 sequence is CASSLTRQAISSNQPQHF. CDR3 DNA: TGTGCCAGCAGCTTGACACGCCAGGCAATTTCCAGCAATCAGCCCCAGCATTTT. This chain uses TRBV5-6 with TRBJ1-5; no definite D call. This CDR3 region has 18 residues. V gave up 1 base and J gave up 1 base, with 18 bases separating them. In germline, CDR1 is SGHDT, CDR2 YYEEEE.